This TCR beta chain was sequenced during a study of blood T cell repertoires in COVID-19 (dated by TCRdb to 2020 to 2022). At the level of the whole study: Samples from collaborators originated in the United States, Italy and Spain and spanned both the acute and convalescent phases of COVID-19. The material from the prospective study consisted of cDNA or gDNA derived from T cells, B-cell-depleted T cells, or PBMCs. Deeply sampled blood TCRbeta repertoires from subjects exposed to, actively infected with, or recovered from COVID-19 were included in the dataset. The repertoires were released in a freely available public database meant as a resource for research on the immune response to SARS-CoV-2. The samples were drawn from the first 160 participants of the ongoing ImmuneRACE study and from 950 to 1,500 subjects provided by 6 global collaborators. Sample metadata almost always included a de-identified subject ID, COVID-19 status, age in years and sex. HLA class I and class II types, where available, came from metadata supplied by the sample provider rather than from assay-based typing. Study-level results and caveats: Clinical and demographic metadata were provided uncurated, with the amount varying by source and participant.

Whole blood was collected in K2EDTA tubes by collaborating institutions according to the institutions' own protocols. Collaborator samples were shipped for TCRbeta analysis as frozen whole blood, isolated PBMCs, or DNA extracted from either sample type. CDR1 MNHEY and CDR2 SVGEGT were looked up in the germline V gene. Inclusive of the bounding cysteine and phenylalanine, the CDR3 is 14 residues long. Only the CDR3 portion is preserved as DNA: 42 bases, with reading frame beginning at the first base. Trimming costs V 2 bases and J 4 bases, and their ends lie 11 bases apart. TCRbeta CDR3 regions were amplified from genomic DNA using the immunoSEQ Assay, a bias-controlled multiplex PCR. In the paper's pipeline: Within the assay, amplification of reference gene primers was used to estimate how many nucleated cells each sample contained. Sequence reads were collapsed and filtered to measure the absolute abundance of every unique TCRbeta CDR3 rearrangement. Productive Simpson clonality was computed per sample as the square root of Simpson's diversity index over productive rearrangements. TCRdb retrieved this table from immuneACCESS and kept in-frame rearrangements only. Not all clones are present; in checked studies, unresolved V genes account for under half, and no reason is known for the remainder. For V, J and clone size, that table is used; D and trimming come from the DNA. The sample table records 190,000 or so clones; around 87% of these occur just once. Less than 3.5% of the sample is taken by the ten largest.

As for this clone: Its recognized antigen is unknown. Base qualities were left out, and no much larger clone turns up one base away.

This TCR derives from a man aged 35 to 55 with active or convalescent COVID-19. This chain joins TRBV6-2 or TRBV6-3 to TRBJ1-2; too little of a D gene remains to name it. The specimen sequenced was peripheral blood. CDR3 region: CASSYGRALYGYTF. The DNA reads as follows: TGTGCCAGCAGTTACGGGCGGGCTCTCTATGGCTACACCTTC.